The 26 T cell receptor beta chains below all came from one sample that was sequenced in a study of blood T cell repertoires in COVID-19 (TCRdb year 2020). The library was obtained by the immunoSEQ multiplex PCR assay. In TCRdb, the immuneACCESS table is reduced to in-frame sequences with V and J assigned. These tables do not hold every clone; where another copy was compared, an unresolved V gene accounts for under half, and the others remain unexplained. In this sample the table shows about 70,000 clones, around 76% of which occur a single time. The leading ten clones occupy 25% to 30% of the sample. Sequenced material: peripheral blood. The receptors shown here come from an elderly woman with active or convalescent COVID-19.

This clone was counted a few times. J is TRBJ2-7 and V is TRBV7-2, with D possibly matching TRBD2 (7 bases). The CDR3 is made up of 16 amino acids. The germline V gene encodes CDR1 SGHTA and CDR2 FQGNSA. V lost 1 base, J lost 4 bases, and 17 bases lay in between. The CDR3 reads CASSLGPGEGRYEQYF. The CDR3, as DNA: TGTGCCAGCAGCTTAGGCCCAGGGGAGGGTCGGTACGAGCAGTACTTC.

This clone showed up just a few times. Compared with germline, one end of the junction differs, possibly owing to a read error. CDR3 nucleotides: TGTGCCAGCAGTGGATCGGCGAGATCGGGAGATCTTTTT. As protein: CASSGSARSGDLF. This chain uses TRBV2 with TRBJ2-2; possible D gene TRBD2, 6 bases. Per germline, CDR1 SNHLY and CDR2 FYNNEI. This CDR3 is built from 13 residues.

This clone has only one observation. The CDR3 reads CASSPDHRAGNTIYF. The DNA of the CDR3 is TGTGCCAGCAGCCCAGACCACAGGGCTGGAAACACCATATATTTT. The chain carries TRBV7-2 and TRBJ1-3, with TRBD1 as a possible D gene (6 bases). V gave up 5 bases and J gave up 2 bases, with 13 bases separating them. Germline V gives CDR1 SGHTA, CDR2 FQGNSA. The CDR3 has 15 amino acids.

This clone has only one observation. The chain links TRBV2 to TRBJ2-7; the match to TRBD2 covers 7 bases. V lost 7 bases to trimming and J lost 4 bases; unmatched junction nucleotides: 10. This CDR3 region has 14 residues. CDR1 and CDR2 (germline): SNHLY, FYNNEI. CDR3 protein: CASMLRLAAYEQYF. The DNA of the CDR3 is TGTGCCAGCATGCTTAGACTAGCCGCTTACGAGCAGTACTTC.

CDR3 residues: CASSTWGTVNLQRYF. DNA for the CDR3: TGTGCCAGCAGCACCTGGGGGACAGTTAACCTTCAACGGTACTTC. The chain links TRBV5-6 to TRBJ2-7, with 7 nucleotides matching TRBD1. CDR1 is SGHDT, CDR2 YYEEEE, per germline. The CDR3 is 15 residues long. With 4 bases clipped from V and 12 bases from J, the junction kept 19 bases outside the gene matches.

J is TRBJ2-5 and V is TRBV19, with D possibly matching TRBD2 (5 bases). Looked up from germline, CDR1 is LNHDA and CDR2 is SQIVND (reference sequence). The CDR3 contains 13 residues. The V end was cut by 4 bases, the J end by 2 bases, with 8 bases between. The CDR3 loop reads CASSRGRQETQYF. The CDR3 region has the DNA TGTGCCAGTAGTAGAGGGCGTCAAGAGACCCAGTACTTC.

V and J are TRBV7-2 and TRBJ2-1, with TRBD2 matching over 11 bases. The CDR3 extends over 15 amino acids. Germline V gene lookup returns CDR1 SGHTA and CDR2 FQGNSA. Unmatched junction bases numbered 10, after V lost 5 bases and J lost 10 bases. The CDR3 is CASSTLAGAGGEQFF. Written as DNA, the CDR3 is TGTGCCAGCAGCACACTAGCGGGGGCTGGAGGGGAGCAGTTCTTC.

The CDR3 nucleotides read TGTGCCAGCAGCCACCCCCTAGCGGGGGTCTCCTACGAGCAGTACTTC. It specifies CASSHPLAGVSYEQYF. The rearrangement uses TRBV7-9 and TRBJ2-7; TRBD2 agrees at 10 bases. From germline, CDR1 is SEHNR and CDR2 FQNEAQ (reference sequence). Germline trimming cut 5 bases from V and 0 bases from J; bases unmatched to any gene: 7. CDR3 length equals 16 residues.

The chain links TRBV10-3 to TRBJ2-7; TRBD2 agrees at 9 bases. V lost 2 bases and J lost 1; bases outside the gene matches: 3. Germline CDR1 is ENHRY and CDR2 is SYGVKD. The CDR3 is 15 amino acids. CDR3 amino acids: CAISEGLASSYEQYF. As DNA, the CDR3 is TGTGCCATCAGTGAGGGACTAGCGTCGTCCTACGAGCAGTACTTC.

V usage is TRBV30 and J usage is TRBJ2-7; D is possibly TRBD1 (5 bases). Between the trimmed V and J ends, which lost 7 bases and 3 bases, there was a span of 16 bases. The germline V gene encodes CDR1 GTSNPN and CDR2 SVGIG (reference sequence). The CDR3 consists of 13 residues. This CDR3 reads CASSTDDRYEQYF. The CDR3, as DNA: TGTGCCTCCTCGACAGACGACCGCTACGAGCAGTACTTC.

The chain joins TRBV6-1 to TRBJ1-2; D might be TRBD1 (6 bases). CDR3 size: 13 residues. CDR1 MNHNS and CDR2 SASEGT come from the germline V gene. V was pared by 3 bases and J by 7 bases, with 12 bases between. DNA of the CDR3: TGTGCCAGCAGTGACAGGGGTTTATCTGGCTACACCTTC. Its protein product is CASSDRGLSGYTF.

This chain connects TRBV28 to TRBJ1-5, with 10 bases fitting TRBD1. Unmatched junction bases numbered 2, after V lost 4 bases and J lost 5 bases. This CDR3 region has 14 residues. Germline lookup yields CDR1 MDHEN and CDR2 SYDVKM. CDR3 sequence reads: CASSWTGGDQPQHF. CDR3 bases: TGTGCCAGCAGTTGGACAGGGGGGGATCAGCCCCAGCATTTT.

The chain carries TRBV19 and TRBJ1-1, with 7 bases matching TRBD1. Trimming took 7 bases from V and 1 from J; bases not matched to a gene: 9. Germline V CDR1 and CDR2: LNHDA, SQIVND (reference sequence). The CDR3 spans 15 residues. The CDR3 reads CASTSRGQPNTEAFF. CDR3 sequence (DNA): TGTGCCAGTACCTCGCGGGGACAGCCGAACACTGAAGCTTTCTTT.

CDR3 sequence reads: CASSQAGVRYNEQFF. CDR3 nucleotides: TGTGCCAGCAGCCAAGCAGGGGTTCGCTACAATGAGCAGTTCTTC. V and J are TRBV3-1 (or the pseudogene TRBV3-2) and TRBJ2-1; TRBD1 might be the D (6 bases). The CDR3 runs 15 residues. Trimming removed 1 base from V and 3 bases from J, with 10 bases in between. Germline-derived CDR1 and CDR2 are LGHDT and YNNKEL (reference sequence).

In this sample, this clone turned up a few times. The chain recombines TRBV4-3 with TRBJ1-1; TRBD1 is a possible D gene (5 bases). CDR1 and CDR2 from the germline V gene are LGHNA and YSLEER. The V end was cut by 4 bases, the J end by 5 bases, with 11 bases between. The CDR3 covers 13 residues. In DNA form, the CDR3 reads TGCGCCAGCAGCCGAGTAGGGGTAACTGAAGCTTTCTTT. Its translation: CASSRVGVTEAFF.

This chain joins TRBV5-1 and TRBJ2-3; D is ambiguous. Germline lookup yields CDR1 SGHRS and CDR2 YFSETQ. This CDR3 region has 12 residues. Trimming left V 4 bases short and J 0 bases short, with 3 bases between. In nucleotides, the CDR3 is TGCGCCAGCAGCACAAGCACAGATACGCAGTATTTT. Amino acids: CASSTSTDTQYF.

This clone was counted only a few times. This chain connects TRBV7-9 to TRBJ1-1; TRBD1 agrees at 10 bases. V was pared by 6 bases and J by 1 base, with 8 bases of the junction left unmatched. CDR1 is SEHNR and CDR2 is FQNEAQ in the germline V gene (reference sequence). The CDR3 covers 16 residues. The CDR3 protein is CASSPRQGAWNTEAFF. In nucleotides, the CDR3 is TGTGCCAGCAGTCCGAGACAGGGGGCCTGGAACACTGAAGCTTTCTTT.

J is TRBJ2-5 and V is TRBV4-1; 13 nucleotides agree with TRBD2. The germline V gene encodes CDR1 MGHRA and CDR2 YSYEKL. CDR3 length: 17 residues. V was pared by 0 bases and J by 4 bases, with 5 bases of the junction left unmatched. CDR3 nucleotide sequence: TGCGCCAGCAGCCAAGACCCAACTAGCGGGGGGGCAGAGACCCAGTACTTC. Amino acids: CASSQDPTSGGAETQYF.

This chain joins TRBV9 and TRBJ1-6, with D perhaps TRBD1 (6 bases). Germline V CDR1 and CDR2: SGDLS, YYNGEE. Trimming removed 4 bases at V and 3 bases at J, with 17 bases between. The length of the CDR3 is 17 residues. The CDR3 nucleotides are TGTGCCAGCAGCTTTAGGGGGGGGGAGCACTATAATTCACCCCTCCACTTT. It yields the protein CASSFRGGEHYNSPLHF.

This sequence joins TRBV28 and TRBJ2-7; D remains unclear. Trimming took 5 bases from V and 2 from J, leaving 13 bases between them. The CDR3 is 14 residues long. Looked up from germline, CDR1 is MDHEN and CDR2 is SYDVKM. The DNA for the CDR3 is TGTGCCAGCAGTCTCCCCCTAGTTCCCTACGAGCAGTACTTC. Protein sequence: CASSLPLVPYEQYF.

This sequence joins TRBV15 and TRBJ2-7; 10 bases line up with TRBD2. Germline CDR1 LNHNV, CDR2 YYDKDF (reference sequence). This CDR3 has 14 amino acids. Unmatched junction bases numbered 1, after V lost 2 bases and J lost 3 bases. The CDR3 DNA sequence: TGTGCCACCAGCAGAAGCGGGGGGGTCTACGAGCAGTACTTC. Its translation is CATSRSGGVYEQYF.

V gene TRBV5-1 combines with J gene TRBJ1-4; 9 bases align to TRBD1. The CDR3 length is 16 residues. J gave up 2 bases and V 4 bases, and 6 bases lay outside the gene matches. CDR1 and CDR2 from the germline V gene are SGHRS and YFSETQ. CDR3 residues: CASSPGTGRTNEKLFF. As DNA, the CDR3 is TGCGCCAGCAGCCCTGGGACAGGGAGGACTAATGAAAAACTGTTTTTT.

In its sample, this clone was seen a few times. The chain couples TRBV11-3 to TRBJ2-2; no firm D call. V dropped 5 bases and J dropped 8 bases, with 9 bases sitting between them. This CDR3 has 12 amino acids. Germline V gene data show CDR1 as SGHNT and CDR2 as YENEEA. The CDR3 nucleotides are TGTGCCAGCAGCCCCCAATCAGGGGAGCTGTTTTTT. Protein product: CASSPQSGELFF.

This chain connects TRBV3-1 (or the pseudogene TRBV3-2) to TRBJ2-7, with 7 bases lining up with TRBD1. Trimming cost V 2 bases and J 2 bases; bases outside gene matches: 6. Germline V CDR1 and CDR2: LGHDT, YNNKEL (reference sequence). This CDR3 is built from 15 residues. The CDR3 protein is CASSQPGGRAYEQYF. The CDR3 DNA is TGTGCCAGCAGCCAACCAGGGGGTAGGGCCTACGAGCAGTACTTC.

The table lists this clone with a few counts. This rearrangement joins TRBV7-8 to TRBJ2-5; tentative D call: TRBD1 (6 bases). Germline CDR1 is SGHVS and CDR2 is FQNEAQ. Trimming removed 7 bases at V and 5 bases at J, with 14 bases between. This CDR3 comprises 13 residues. CDR3: CASTGSTGETQYF. The CDR3 DNA sequence: TGTGCCAGCACTGGGAGCACAGGGGAGACCCAGTACTTC.

CDR3: CASSFGVGGGFETQYF. CDR3 bases: TGTGCCAGCAGTTTCGGCGTGGGCGGGGGATTCGAGACCCAGTACTTC. This chain joins TRBV6-2 or TRBV6-3 and TRBJ2-5; 7 bases align to TRBD2. V trimming: 4 bases; J trimming: 5 bases; junction bases outside the gene matches: 13. CDR1 and CDR2 (germline): MNHEY, SVGEGT. The CDR3 runs to 16 residues.